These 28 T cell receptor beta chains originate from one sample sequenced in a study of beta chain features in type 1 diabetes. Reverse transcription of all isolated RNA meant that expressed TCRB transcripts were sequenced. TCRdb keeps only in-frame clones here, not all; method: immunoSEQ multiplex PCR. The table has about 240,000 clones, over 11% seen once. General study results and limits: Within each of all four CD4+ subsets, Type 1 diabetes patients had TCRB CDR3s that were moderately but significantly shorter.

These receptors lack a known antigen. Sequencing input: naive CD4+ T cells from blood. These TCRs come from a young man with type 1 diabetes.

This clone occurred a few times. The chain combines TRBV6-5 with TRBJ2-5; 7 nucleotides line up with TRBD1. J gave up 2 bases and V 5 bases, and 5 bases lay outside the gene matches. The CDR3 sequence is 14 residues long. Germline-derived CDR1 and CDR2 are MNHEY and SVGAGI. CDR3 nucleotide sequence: TGTGCCAGCAGTACACCGACAGGGCAAGAGACCCAGTACTTC. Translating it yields CASSTPTGQETQYF.

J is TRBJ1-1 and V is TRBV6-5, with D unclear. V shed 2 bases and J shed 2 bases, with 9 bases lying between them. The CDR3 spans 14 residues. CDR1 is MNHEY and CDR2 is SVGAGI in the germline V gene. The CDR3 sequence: CASSYRRGNTEAFF. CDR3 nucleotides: TGTGCCAGCAGTTACCGACGGGGAAACACTGAAGCTTTCTTT.

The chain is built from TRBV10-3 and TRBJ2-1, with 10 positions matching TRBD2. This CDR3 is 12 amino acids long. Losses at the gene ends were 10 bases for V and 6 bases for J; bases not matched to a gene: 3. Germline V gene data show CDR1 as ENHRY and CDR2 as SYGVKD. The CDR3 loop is CATSGGGNEQFF. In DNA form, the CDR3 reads TGTGCCACTAGCGGGGGAGGCAATGAGCAGTTCTTC.

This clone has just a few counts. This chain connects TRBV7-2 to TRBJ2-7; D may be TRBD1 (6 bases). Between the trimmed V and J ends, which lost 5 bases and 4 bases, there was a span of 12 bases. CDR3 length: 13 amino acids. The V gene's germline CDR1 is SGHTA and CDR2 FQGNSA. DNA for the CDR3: TGTGCCAGCAGCCAAGCCCAGGGGTACGAGCAGTACTTC. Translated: CASSQAQGYEQYF.

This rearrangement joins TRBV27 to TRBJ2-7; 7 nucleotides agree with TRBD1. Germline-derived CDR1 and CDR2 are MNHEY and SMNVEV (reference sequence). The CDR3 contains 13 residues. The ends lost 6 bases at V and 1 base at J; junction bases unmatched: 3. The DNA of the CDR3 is TGTGCCAGCAGAAGACAGGGTTCCTACGAGCAGTACTTC. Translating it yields CASRRQGSYEQYF.

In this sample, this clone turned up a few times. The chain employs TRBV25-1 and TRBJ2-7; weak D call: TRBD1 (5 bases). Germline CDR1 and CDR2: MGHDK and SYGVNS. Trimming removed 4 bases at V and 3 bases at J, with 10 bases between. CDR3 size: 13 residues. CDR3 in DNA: TGTGCCAGCAGTGGGGCAGGGCGCTACGAGCAGTACTTC. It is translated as CASSGAGRYEQYF.

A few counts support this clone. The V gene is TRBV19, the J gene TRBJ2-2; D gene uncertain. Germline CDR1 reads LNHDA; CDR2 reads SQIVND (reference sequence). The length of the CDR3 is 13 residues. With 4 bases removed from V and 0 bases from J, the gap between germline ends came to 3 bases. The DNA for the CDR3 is TGTGCCAGTAGTACAGCGAACACCGGGGAGCTGTTTTTT. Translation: CASSTANTGELFF. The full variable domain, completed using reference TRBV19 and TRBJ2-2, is DGGITQSPKYLFRKEGQNVTLSCEQNLNHDAMYWYRQDPGQGLRLIYYSQIVNDFQKGDIAEGYSVSREKKESFPLTVTSAQKNPTAFYLCASSTANTGELFFGEGSRLTVL.

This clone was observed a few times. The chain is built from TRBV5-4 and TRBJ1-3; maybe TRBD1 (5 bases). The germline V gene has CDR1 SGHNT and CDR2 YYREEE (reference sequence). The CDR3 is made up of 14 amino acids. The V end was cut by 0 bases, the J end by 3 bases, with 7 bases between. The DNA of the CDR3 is TGTGCCAGCAGCTTGGGACAGAGTGGAAACACCATATATTTT. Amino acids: CASSLGQSGNTIYF.

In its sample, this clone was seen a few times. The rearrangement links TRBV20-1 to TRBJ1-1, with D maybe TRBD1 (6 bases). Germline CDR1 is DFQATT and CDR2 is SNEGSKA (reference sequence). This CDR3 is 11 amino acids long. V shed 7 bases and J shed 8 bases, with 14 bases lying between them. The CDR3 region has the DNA TGCAGTGGAAGCTCAGGGGTGGAAGCTTTCTTT. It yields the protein CSGSSGVEAFF.

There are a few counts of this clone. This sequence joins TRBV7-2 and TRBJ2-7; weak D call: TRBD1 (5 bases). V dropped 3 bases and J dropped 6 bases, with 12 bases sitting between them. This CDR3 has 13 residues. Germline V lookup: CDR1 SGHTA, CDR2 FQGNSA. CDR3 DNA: TGTGCCAGCAGCTTTCCAGGGAAGGGCGAGCAGTACTTC. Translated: CASSFPGKGEQYF.

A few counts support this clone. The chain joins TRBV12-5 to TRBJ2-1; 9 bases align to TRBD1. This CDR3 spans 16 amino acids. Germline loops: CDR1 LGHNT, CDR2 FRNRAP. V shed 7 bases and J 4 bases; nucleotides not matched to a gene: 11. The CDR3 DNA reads TGTGCTAGTGCCCCTCGACGGGGACAGGGTTACAATGAGCAGTTCTTC. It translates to CASAPRRGQGYNEQFF.

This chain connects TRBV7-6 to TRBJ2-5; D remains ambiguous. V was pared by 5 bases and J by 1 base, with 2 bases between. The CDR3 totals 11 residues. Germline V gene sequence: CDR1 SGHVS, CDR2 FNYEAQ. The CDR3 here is CASSLQETQYF. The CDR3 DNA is TGTGCCAGCAGCCTCCAAGAGACCCAGTACTTC.

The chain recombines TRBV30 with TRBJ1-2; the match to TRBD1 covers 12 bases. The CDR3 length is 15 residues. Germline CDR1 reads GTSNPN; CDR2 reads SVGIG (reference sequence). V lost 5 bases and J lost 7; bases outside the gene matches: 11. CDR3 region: CAWSGTGGAYRGYTF. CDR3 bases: TGTGCCTGGTCCGGGACAGGGGGCGCTTATCGTGGCTACACCTTC.

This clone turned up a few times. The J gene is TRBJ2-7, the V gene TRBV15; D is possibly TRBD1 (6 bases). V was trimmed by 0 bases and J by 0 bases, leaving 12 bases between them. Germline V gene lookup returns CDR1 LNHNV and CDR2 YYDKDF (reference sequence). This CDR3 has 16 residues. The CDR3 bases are TGTGCCACCAGCAGAGATCGGGTGACAGGCTCCTACGAGCAGTACTTC. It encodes CATSRDRVTGSYEQYF. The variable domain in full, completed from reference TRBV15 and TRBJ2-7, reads DAMVIQNPRYQVTQFGKPVTLSCSQTLNHNVMYWYQQKSSQAPKLLFHYYDKDFNNEADTPDNFQSRRPNTSFCFLDIRSPGLGDTAMYLCATSRDRVTGSYEQYFGPGTRLTVT.

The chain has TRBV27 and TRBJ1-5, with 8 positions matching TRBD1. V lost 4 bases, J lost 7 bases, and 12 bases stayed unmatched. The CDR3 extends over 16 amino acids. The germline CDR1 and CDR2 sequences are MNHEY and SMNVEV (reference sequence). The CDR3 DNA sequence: TGTGCCAGCAGTTCCATGGTCAGGGGGCAAGGCCAGCCCCAGCATTTT. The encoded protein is CASSSMVRGQGQPQHF.

CDR3 in DNA: TGTGCCAGCAGCAGGGACTCTAGAGGGAAGAGTGAGCAGTTCTTC. Protein product: CASSRDSRGKSEQFF. The rearrangement uses TRBV9 and TRBJ2-1; tentative D call: TRBD2 (6 bases). Trimming pared 4 bases from V and 9 bases from J, leaving 20 bases between. The CDR3 is 15 residues long. Germline V gene lookup returns CDR1 SGDLS and CDR2 YYNGEE.

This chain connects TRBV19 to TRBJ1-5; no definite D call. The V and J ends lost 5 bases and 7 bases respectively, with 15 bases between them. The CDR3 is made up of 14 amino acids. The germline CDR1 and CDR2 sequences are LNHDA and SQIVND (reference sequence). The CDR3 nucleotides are TGTGCCAGTAGTGTTCGGACTCTAGGGCAGCCCCAGCATTTT. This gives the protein CASSVRTLGQPQHF.

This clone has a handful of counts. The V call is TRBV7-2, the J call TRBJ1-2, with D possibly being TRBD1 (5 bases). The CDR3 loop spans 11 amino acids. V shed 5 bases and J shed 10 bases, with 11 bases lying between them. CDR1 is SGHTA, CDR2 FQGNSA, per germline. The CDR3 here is CASSQDKPYTF. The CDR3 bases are TGTGCCAGCAGCCAGGACAAGCCCTACACCTTC.

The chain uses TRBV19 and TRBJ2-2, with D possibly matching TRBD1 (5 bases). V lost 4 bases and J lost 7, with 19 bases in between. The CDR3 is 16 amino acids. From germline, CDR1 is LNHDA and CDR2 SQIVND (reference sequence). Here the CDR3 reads CASSTGNSAVSGELFF. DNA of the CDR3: TGTGCCAGTAGTACAGGGAACAGCGCCGTCAGCGGGGAGCTGTTTTTT. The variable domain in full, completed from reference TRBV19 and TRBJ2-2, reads DGGITQSPKYLFRKEGQNVTLSCEQNLNHDAMYWYRQDPGQGLRLIYYSQIVNDFQKGDIAEGYSVSREKKESFPLTVTSAQKNPTAFYLCASSTGNSAVSGELFFGEGSRLTVL.

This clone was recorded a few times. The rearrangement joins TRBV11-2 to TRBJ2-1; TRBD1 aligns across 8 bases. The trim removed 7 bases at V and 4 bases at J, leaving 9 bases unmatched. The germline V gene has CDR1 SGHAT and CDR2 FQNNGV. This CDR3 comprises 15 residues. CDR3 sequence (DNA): TGTGCCAGCAACCTAGGACAGGGTGCTTACAATGAGCAGTTCTTC. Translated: CASNLGQGAYNEQFF.

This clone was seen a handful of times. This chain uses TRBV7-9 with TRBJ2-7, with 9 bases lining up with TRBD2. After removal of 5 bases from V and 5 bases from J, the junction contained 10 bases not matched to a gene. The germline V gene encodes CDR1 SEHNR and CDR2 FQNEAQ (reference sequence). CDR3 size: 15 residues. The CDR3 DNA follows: TGTGCCAGCAGCATTAGCGGGAGTACGTTCGACGAGCAGTACTTC. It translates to CASSISGSTFDEQYF. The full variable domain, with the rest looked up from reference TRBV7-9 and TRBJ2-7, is DTGVSQNPRHKITKRGQNVTFRCDPISEHNRLYWYRQTLGQGPEFLTYFQNEAQLEKSRLLSDRFSAERPKGSFSTLEIQRTEQGDSAMYLCASSISGSTFDEQYFGPGTRLTVT.

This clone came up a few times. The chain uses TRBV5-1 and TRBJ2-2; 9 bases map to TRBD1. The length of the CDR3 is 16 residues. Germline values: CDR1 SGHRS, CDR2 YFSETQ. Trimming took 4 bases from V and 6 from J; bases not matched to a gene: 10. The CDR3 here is CASSPLGQGKAGELFF. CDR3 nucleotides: TGCGCCAGCAGCCCACTCGGACAGGGGAAGGCCGGGGAGCTGTTTTTT. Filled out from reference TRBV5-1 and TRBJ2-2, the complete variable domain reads KAGVTQTPRYLIKTRGQQVTLSCSPISGHRSVSWYQQTPGQGLQFLFEYFSETQRNKGNFPGRFSGRQFSNSRSEMNVSTLELGDSALYLCASSPLGQGKAGELFFGEGSRLTVL.

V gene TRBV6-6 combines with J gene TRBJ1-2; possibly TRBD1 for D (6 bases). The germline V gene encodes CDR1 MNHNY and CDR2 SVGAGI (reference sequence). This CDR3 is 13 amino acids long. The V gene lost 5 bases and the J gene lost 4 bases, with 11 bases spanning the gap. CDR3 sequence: CASSPQGSYGYTF. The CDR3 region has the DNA TGTGCCAGCAGTCCGCAGGGGAGCTATGGCTACACCTTC.

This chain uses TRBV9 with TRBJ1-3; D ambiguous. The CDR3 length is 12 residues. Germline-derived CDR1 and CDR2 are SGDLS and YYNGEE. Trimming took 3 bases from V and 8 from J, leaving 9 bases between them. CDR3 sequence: CASSGPRDTIYF. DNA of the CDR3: TGTGCCAGCAGCGGGCCCCGGGACACCATATATTTT.

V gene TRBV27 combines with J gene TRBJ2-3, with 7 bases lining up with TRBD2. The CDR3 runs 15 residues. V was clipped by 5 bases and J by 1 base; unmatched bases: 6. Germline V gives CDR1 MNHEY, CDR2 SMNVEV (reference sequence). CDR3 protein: CASSQQRDGTDTQYF. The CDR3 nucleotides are TGTGCCAGCAGTCAGCAGCGGGATGGCACAGATACGCAGTATTTT.

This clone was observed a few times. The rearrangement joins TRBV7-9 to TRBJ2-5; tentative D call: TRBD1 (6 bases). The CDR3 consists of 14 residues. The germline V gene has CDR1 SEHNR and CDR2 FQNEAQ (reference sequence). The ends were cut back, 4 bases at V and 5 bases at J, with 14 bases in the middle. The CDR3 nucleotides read TGTGCCAGCAGCTCAAGAGGGGGTGTGGAGACCCAGTACTTC. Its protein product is CASSSRGGVETQYF.

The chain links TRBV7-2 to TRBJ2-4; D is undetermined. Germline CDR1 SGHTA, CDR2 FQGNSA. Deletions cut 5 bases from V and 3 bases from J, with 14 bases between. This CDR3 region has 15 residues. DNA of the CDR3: TGTGCCAGCAGCCTCGAGGAATTGGGCAAAAACATTCAGTACTTC. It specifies CASSLEELGKNIQYF.

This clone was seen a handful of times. The CDR3 DNA reads as TGTGCCTGGAGTCCAGGGGTGAGAACTGAAGCTTTCTTT. Encoded protein: CAWSPGVRTEAFF. The chain couples TRBV30 to TRBJ1-1; perhaps TRBD1 as D (6 bases). Per germline, CDR1 GTSNPN and CDR2 SVGIG (reference sequence). CDR3 length: 13 amino acids. V was trimmed by 2 bases and J by 5 bases, leaving 12 bases between them. The entire variable domain, with the rest obtained from reference TRBV30 and TRBJ1-1, is as follows: SQTIHQWPATLVQPVGSPLSLECTVEGTSNPNLYWYRQAAGRGLQLLFYSVGIGQISSEVPQNLSASRPQDRQFILSSKKLLLSDSGFYLCAWSPGVRTEAFFGQGTRLTVV.